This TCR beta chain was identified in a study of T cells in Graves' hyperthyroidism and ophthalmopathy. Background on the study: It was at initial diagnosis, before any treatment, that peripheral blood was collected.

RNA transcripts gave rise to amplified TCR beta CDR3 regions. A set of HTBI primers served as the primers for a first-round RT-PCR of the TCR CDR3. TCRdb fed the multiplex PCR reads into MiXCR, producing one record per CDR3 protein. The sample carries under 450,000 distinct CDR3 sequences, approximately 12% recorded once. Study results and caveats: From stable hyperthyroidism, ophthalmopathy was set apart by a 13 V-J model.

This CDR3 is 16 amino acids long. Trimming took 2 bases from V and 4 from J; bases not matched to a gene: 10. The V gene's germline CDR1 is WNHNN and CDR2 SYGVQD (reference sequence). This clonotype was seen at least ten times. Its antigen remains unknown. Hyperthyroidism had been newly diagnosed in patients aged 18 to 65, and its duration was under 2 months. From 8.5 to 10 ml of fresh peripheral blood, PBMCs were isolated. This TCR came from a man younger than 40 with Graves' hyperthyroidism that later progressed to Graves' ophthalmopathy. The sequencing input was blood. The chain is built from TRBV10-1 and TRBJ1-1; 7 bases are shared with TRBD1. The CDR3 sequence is CASSENEPQGPTEAFF. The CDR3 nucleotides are TGCGCCAGCAGTGAGAATGAACCACAGGGGCCCACTGAAGCTTTCTTT.